This T cell receptor beta chain was obtained from a study of blood T cell repertoires in COVID-19. The overall study: Some COVID-19 samples were acute and others convalescent; all came from the United States, Italy and Spain. In each case, the material was cDNA or gDNA derived from T cells, B-cell-depleted T cells, or PBMCs.

The cohort comprised adults aged 18 to 89 years residing in 20 to 25 US areas. The V end was cut by 1 base, the J end by 2 bases, with 11 bases between. Per germline, CDR1 SGHTA and CDR2 FQGNSA. This CDR3 is 15 amino acids long. In the source study's methods: How many nucleated cells were present was estimated from reference gene primer amplification. Here immunoSEQ multiplex PCR was the method, and the copy in TCRdb shows in-frame clones only, minus some. V and J calls and clone size are given by that table; D and trimming were obtained from the DNA. The sample carries under 300,000 clones, 70% to 90% recorded once.

The origin of this receptor is a woman aged 45 to 65 who had recovered from COVID-19. The material sequenced was PBMCs or T cells enriched from blood (not recorded which). The rearrangement links TRBV7-2 to TRBJ1-2; D not certain. The CDR3 sequence: CASSLEQKNNYGYTF. In nucleotides, the CDR3 is TGTGCCAGCAGCTTAGAACAGAAGAACAACTATGGCTACACCTTC.